This T cell receptor (beta chain) was recorded in a study of cytomegalovirus exposure and HLA in healthy donors. CDR1 and CDR2 from the germline V gene are SNHLY and FYNNEI. This CDR3 comprises 14 residues. The junction had 0 bases not matched to a gene; V was cut back by 5 bases and J by 2 bases. The PCR contained 60 Vbeta and 13 Jbeta primers. TCRdb keeps only in-frame clones here, not all; method: immunoSEQ multiplex PCR. The table has around 210,000 clones, roughly 78% seen once. The TCR was taken from a boy younger than 18 in good health and CMV-seronegative. This chain links TRBV2 with TRBJ2-1; 10 positions match TRBD2. Sequenced material: PBMCs. CDR3 bases: TGTGCCAGCAGTAGCGGGAGGGCCTACAATGAGCAGTTCTTC. It yields the protein CASSSGRAYNEQFF.